The 17 T cell receptor beta chains below all came from one sample that was sequenced in a study of early T cells in non-severe SARS-CoV-2 infection. TCRdb analysed the 5' RACE reads with MiXCR anew, one entry per CDR3 protein. The data contain tens of thousands of distinct CDR3 sequences, under 15% of them seen just once; the ten biggest clones take up about a tenth. The source material was whole blood. The receptors shown here come from an adult who was a healthcare worker with PCR-confirmed SARS-CoV-2 infection or an uninfected control (not recorded which).

This clonotype was picked up a small number of times. The chain links TRBV6-5 to TRBJ1-1; tentatively, D is TRBD1 (6 bases). Trimming took off 4 bases at V and 1 base at J, with 10 bases between the two ends. From germline, CDR1 is MNHEY and CDR2 SVGAGI. There are 14 residues in the CDR3. Here the CDR3 DNA reads TGTGCCAGCAGTTTTACAGGGTCGAACACTGAAGCTTTCTTT. Translated: CASSFTGSNTEAFF.

This clonotype occurred many times. In nucleotides, the CDR3 is TGTGCCAGCAGCACTTGGACAGGTGAAAAACTGTTTTTT. Translated: CASSTWTGEKLFF. The V and J genes are TRBV5-5 and TRBJ1-4; TRBD1 matches 7 bases. The germline gives CDR1 SGHKS, CDR2 YYEKEE (reference sequence). This CDR3 is built from 13 residues. The ends lost 4 bases at V and 7 bases at J; junction bases unmatched: 4.

The chain links TRBV12-3 or TRBV12-4 to TRBJ2-5; 7 positions agree with TRBD2. Trimming at V came to 1 base and at J to 10 bases, leaving 0 bases not matched to a gene. The CDR3 length is 11 residues. CDR3 nucleotide sequence: TGTGCCAGCAGTTTAGGCGGGGGCCAGTACTTC. It translates to CASSLGGGQYF.

This clonotype occurred a few times. This rearrangement joins TRBV9 to TRBJ2-1, with TRBD2 as a possible D gene (5 bases). Germline values: CDR1 SGDLS, CDR2 YYNGEE. V was clipped by 0 bases and J by 2 bases, with 9 bases between them. This CDR3 has 15 residues. The CDR3 DNA reads as TGTGCCAGCAGCGTAGTCCCTAGCCCCTACAATGAGCAGTTCTTC. Its protein is CASSVVPSPYNEQFF.

This clonotype was observed many times. This sequence joins TRBV6-5 and TRBJ1-1; D is uncertain. Germline loops: CDR1 MNHEY, CDR2 SVGAGI. This CDR3 comprises 15 residues. Trimming took off 2 bases at V and 4 bases at J, with 14 bases between the two ends. CDR3 in amino acids: CASSYLSGSSTEAFF. CDR3 nucleotides: TGTGCCAGCAGTTACCTTTCCGGGAGTAGCACTGAAGCTTTCTTT.

This clonotype was detected many times. This chain connects TRBV5-5 to TRBJ2-7; D is perhaps TRBD1 (5 bases). CDR3 size: 14 residues. Germline V lookup: CDR1 SGHKS, CDR2 YYEKEE (reference sequence). The V end lost 0 bases, the J end lost 0 bases, and 7 bases lay between the germline ends. This CDR3 is CASSLDRRSYEQYF. DNA of the CDR3: TGTGCCAGCAGCTTGGACAGGCGCTCCTACGAGCAGTACTTC.

This clonotype was counted only a few times. The chain carries TRBV29-1 and TRBJ2-7; possibly TRBD1 for D (6 bases). The CDR3 is 12 residues long. The germline gives CDR1 SQVTM, CDR2 ANQGSEA. V was pared by 0 bases and J by 5 bases, with 8 bases between. Here the CDR3 reads CSVEEQGNEQYF. The CDR3 DNA reads as TGCAGCGTTGAAGAACAGGGCAACGAGCAGTACTTC.

The chain employs TRBV7-2 and TRBJ1-1; no reliable D call. Germline V lookup: CDR1 SGHTA, CDR2 FQGNSA. This CDR3 comprises 13 residues. With 5 bases removed from V and 1 base from J, the gap between germline ends came to 8 bases. CDR3 in amino acids: CASSRDPNTEAFF. The CDR3 coding sequence is TGTGCCAGCAGCCGAGACCCGAACACTGAAGCTTTCTTT.

V usage is TRBV7-2 and J usage is TRBJ2-5; 15 bases line up with TRBD2. Germline V gene data show CDR1 as SGHTA and CDR2 as FQGNSA. Trimming removed 3 bases from V and 5 bases from J; junction bases left unmatched: 4. The CDR3 extends over 16 amino acids. The CDR3, as DNA: TGTGCCAGCAGCTTGGGACTAGCGGGGGGCGTGGAGACCCAGTACTTC. It codes for CASSLGLAGGVETQYF. The full variable domain, completed using reference TRBV7-2 and TRBJ2-5, is GAGVSQSPSNKVTEKGKDVELRCDPISGHTALYWYRQSLGQGLEFLIYFQGNSAPDKSGLPSDRFSAERTGGSVSTLTIQRTQQEDSAVYLCASSLGLAGGVETQYFGPGTRLLVL.

This clonotype came up a few times. The rearrangement joins TRBV11-2 to TRBJ1-1; possibly TRBD1 for D (6 bases). The CDR3 covers 16 residues. From germline, CDR1 is SGHAT and CDR2 FQNNGV. V lost 5 bases, J lost 0 bases, and 16 bases lay in between. In nucleotides, the CDR3 is TGTGCCAGCAGCCCGACGGGACAAGCACTGAACACTGAAGCTTTCTTT. The encoded protein is CASSPTGQALNTEAFF.

The table lists this clonotype with many counts. The V and J genes are TRBV29-1 and TRBJ2-3; 9 positions match TRBD2. With V trimmed by 4 bases and J by 2 bases, 4 bases remained unmatched. CDR1 is SQVTM and CDR2 is ANQGSEA in the germline V gene. This CDR3 spans 14 amino acids. The DNA of the CDR3 is TGCAGCGTTGGACTAGCGGAACTCACAGATACGCAGTATTTT. As protein: CSVGLAELTDTQYF.

This clonotype was observed many times. V usage is TRBV18 and J usage is TRBJ2-3, with D perhaps TRBD2 (5 bases). Per germline, CDR1 KGHSH and CDR2 LQKENI. V was clipped by 2 bases and J by 6 bases, with 15 bases between them. CDR3 length: 15 amino acids. CDR3 residues: CASSPSIRESDTQYF. In DNA form, the CDR3 reads TGTGCCAGCTCACCATCCATCCGGGAATCGGATACGCAGTATTTT.

This clonotype was seen at least ten times. V gene TRBV4-1 combines with J gene TRBJ2-1; 9 bases match TRBD2. The V gene end was trimmed by 4 bases and the J gene end by 12 bases; junction bases not matched to a gene: 13. The CDR3 is 15 amino acids. Germline V CDR1 and CDR2: MGHRA, YSYEKL. In nucleotides, the CDR3 is TGCGCCAGCAGCCCTCTGGCTAGCGGGGTAAGCGGGCAGTTCTTC. It yields the protein CASSPLASGVSGQFF.

The rearrangement uses TRBV5-4 and TRBJ1-1, with D perhaps TRBD1 (6 bases). CDR1 is SGHNT and CDR2 is YYREEE in the germline V gene (reference sequence). This CDR3 has 14 residues. Trimming left V 4 bases short and J 0 bases short, with 10 bases between. In nucleotides, the CDR3 is TGTGCCAGCAGCGCGGACAGCTTGAACACTGAAGCTTTCTTT. Translating gives CASSADSLNTEAFF. The full variable domain, completed using reference TRBV5-4 and TRBJ1-1, is ETGVTQSPTHLIKTRGQQVTLRCSSQSGHNTVSWYQQALGQGPQFIFQYYREEENGRGNFPPRFSGLQFPNYSSELNVNALELDDSALYLCASSADSLNTEAFFGQGTRLTVV.

This clonotype was seen repeatedly, ten times or more. The CDR3 DNA reads TGTGCCAGCATCCATGCCGGGACTCGGAGCGATGAGCAGTTCTTC. Translation gives CASIHAGTRSDEQFF. The chain has TRBV7-2 and TRBJ2-1, with D maybe TRBD2 (6 bases). The CDR3 sequence is 15 residues long. V was cut by 7 bases and J by 8 bases, with 21 bases left in between. CDR1 and CDR2 (germline): SGHTA, FQGNSA.

This clonotype has more than one count but fewer than ten. J is TRBJ1-4 and V is TRBV5-5; the match to TRBD1 covers 10 bases. The CDR3 is made up of 13 amino acids. Germline V gives CDR1 SGHKS, CDR2 YYEKEE (reference sequence). V dropped 7 bases and J dropped 8; count of bases not matched to a gene: 5. The CDR3 loop reads CASWGQGQEKLFF. CDR3 sequence (DNA): TGTGCCAGCTGGGGACAGGGGCAGGAAAAACTGTTTTTT.

This clonotype was seen a few times. The chain carries TRBV2 and TRBJ1-1; D not certain. Deletions cut 7 bases from V and 4 bases from J, with 4 bases between. This CDR3 has 10 amino acids. Per germline, CDR1 SNHLY and CDR2 FYNNEI. The CDR3 spells CASTGTEAFF. The CDR3 DNA is TGTGCCAGCACCGGCACTGAAGCTTTCTTT.